The rows below give T cell receptor beta chains drawn from one sample of a study of OX40 agonist ivuxolimab in advanced cancers. Assay used: immunoSEQ multiplex PCR; TCRdb lists only in-frame clones, some missing. The data show around 63,000 clones, roughly 87% seen once. Sequences were derived from CD4+ or CD8+ T cells sorted from blood, sampled in a trial of the OX40 agonist ivuxolimab. The receptors come from an adult with an advanced solid tumor such as melanoma, head and neck, liver or kidney cancer. The CDR3 runs from the conserved cysteine through the conserved F or W. Fields, in order: V gene, J gene, D gene, clone size, CDR3 protein, CDR3 DNA. The D gene is left open where the match is weak. The size entry is marked missing in some rows and otherwise reads once, few, many or a size class.

>TRBV11-2|TRBJ2-1|-|-
CASDLSANEQFF
TGTGCCAGCGACCTTTCGGCCAATGAGCAGTTCTTC
>TRBV19|TRBJ1-2|TRBD1|-
CASRRTGGDYGYTF
TGTGCCAGTAGGCGGACAGGGGGCGACTATGGCTACACCTTC
>TRBV7-9|TRBJ1-6|-|-
CASSPYNSPLHF
TGTGCCAGCAGCCCCTATAATTCACCCCTCCACTTT
>TRBV11-2|TRBJ1-4|-|-
CASSLAHGGTNEKLFF
TGTGCCAGCAGCTTAGCCCACGGGGGGACTAATGAAAAACTGTTTTTT
>TRBV7-2|TRBJ2-5|-|-
CASSPQQGLLETQYF
TGTGCCAGCAGCCCACAACAGGGACTCCTCGAGACCCAGTACTTC
>TRBV28|TRBJ1-1|TRBD1|-
CASSLFRGNLGAFF
TGTGCCAGCAGTTTATTCAGGGGGAATCTAGGGGCTTTCTTT
>TRBV28|TRBJ1-1|-|-
CASSSNLNTEAFF
TGTGCCAGCAGTTCTAATTTGAACACTGAAGCTTTCTTT
>TRBV7-8|TRBJ2-7|TRBD1|-
CASSYRDRGNEQYF
TGTGCCAGCAGCTACCGGGACAGGGGAAACGAGCAGTACTTC
>TRBV10-3|TRBJ2-3|-|-
CAISELGNTQYF
TGTGCCATCAGTGAGTTGGGAAATACGCAGTATTTT
>TRBV6-1|TRBJ2-2|-|-
CASSVSSIGELFF
TGTGCCAGCAGTGTCTCTAGCATCGGGGAGCTGTTTTTT
>TRBV28|TRBJ2-7|-|-
CASSFSHTNNEQYF
TGTGCCAGCAGTTTTTCGCACACTAACAACGAGCAGTACTTC
>TRBV5-6|TRBJ2-3|-|-
CASSLMTSLGGTDTQYF
TGTGCCAGCAGCCTCATGACTAGTCTTGGTGGTACAGATACGCAGTATTTT
>TRBV19|TRBJ2-7|TRBD2|-
CASSPTGGSYEQYF
TGTGCCAGTAGTCCGACGGGAGGATCCTACGAGCAGTACTTC
>TRBV2|TRBJ2-7|TRBD2|few
CASREAGGDNYEQYF
TGTGCCAGCAGAGAAGCGGGAGGCGACAACTACGAGCAGTACTTC
>TRBV7-2|TRBJ1-2|-|-
CASSLGTGGNYGYTF
TGTGCCAGCAGCTTAGGAACAGGAGGGAACTATGGCTACACCTTC
>TRBV6-1|TRBJ1-2|-|-
CASRDLRRDYGYTF
TGTGCCAGCAGAGACCTAAGGAGGGACTATGGCTACACCTTC
>TRBV10-3|TRBJ2-3|TRBD2|once
CAISESGGRATDTQYF
TGTGCCATCAGTGAGTCTGGCGGGAGGGCCACAGATACGCAGTATTTT
>TRBV29-1|TRBJ2-5|TRBD1|-
CSVAQGQETQYF
TGCAGCGTTGCACAGGGGCAAGAGACCCAGTACTTC
>TRBV13|TRBJ2-3|-|few
CASSLKAKDTQYF
TGTGCCAGCAGCTTAAAGGCTAAAGATACGCAGTATTTT
>TRBV7-9|TRBJ1-1|-|few
CATATENTEAFF
TGTGCCACAGCTACAGAGAACACTGAAGCTTTCTTT
>TRBV2|TRBJ2-1|-|-
CASSEDLSSYNEQFF
TGTGCCAGCAGTGAGGACCTGAGCTCCTACAATGAGCAGTTCTTC
>TRBV27|TRBJ2-7|-|-
CASSYDIGPYEQYF
TGTGCCAGCAGTTACGACATAGGACCTTACGAGCAGTACTTC
>TRBV10-2|TRBJ1-3|-|few
CASSDAGFSGNTIYF
TGCGCCAGCAGTGATGCGGGGTTCTCTGGAAACACCATATATTTT
>TRBV6-1|TRBJ1-4|-|-
CASSEEGVGEKLFF
TGTGCCAGCAGTGAGGAGGGGGTAGGAGAAAAACTGTTTTTT
>TRBV18|TRBJ1-5|-|few
CASSETGQGQPQHF
TGTGCCAGCTCAGAAACAGGGCAGGGTCAGCCCCAGCATTTT
>TRBV9|TRBJ2-5|-|few
CASSVGTTAQETQYF
TGTGCCAGCAGCGTAGGGACCACTGCGCAAGAGACCCAGTACTTC
>TRBV28|TRBJ2-4|-|-
CASSHGMYGNIQYF
TGTGCCAGCAGTCACGGAATGTACGGAAACATTCAGTACTTC
>TRBV10-1|TRBJ2-3|-|-
CASSDQGGPDTQYF
TGCGCCAGCAGTGACCAGGGGGGCCCAGATACGCAGTATTTT
>TRBV2|TRBJ2-6|-|once
CASSEIPLQVRGSGANVLTF
TGTGCCAGCAGTGAAATCCCCCTTCAAGTCCGGGGCTCTGGGGCCAACGTCCTGACTTTC